Detailed here is one T cell receptor beta chain. TCRdb's copy holds only in-frame clones and misses some; the assay was immunoSEQ multiplex PCR. Altogether around 220,000 clones are present, 75% to 95% being singletons, with the ten largest covering approximately 2%. These data come from a study of blood T cell repertoires in COVID-19. Across the whole study: Whether acute or convalescent, the COVID-19 samples came from the United States, Italy and Spain. PBMCs, B-cell-depleted T cells, or T cells were the source of the cDNA or gDNA that made up the material.

V lost 11 bases and J 4 bases, leaving 15 bases between the germline ends. The CDR3 has 13 amino acids. The V gene's germline CDR1 is MGHDK and CDR2 SYGVNS. The genes are TRBV25-1 and TRBJ2-1, with D perhaps TRBD2 (6 bases). This receptor was identified in a woman under 30 who had recovered from COVID-19. Sequencing was done on a sample of PBMCs or T cells enriched from blood (not recorded which). Written as DNA, the CDR3 is TGTGCCGCCCTTTCGGAGGGGTACAATGAGCAGTTCTTC. Protein sequence: CAALSEGYNEQFF.